The subject of this entry is one TCR beta chain. In its sample, this clonotype was seen a few times. The target of this receptor is not known. The sample holds no much larger clone one base away, and base qualities are not on file. The data stem from a study of CD8+CD57+ T cells in acquired aplastic anemia (dated by TCRdb to the late 2010s). Study-wide context: A mean of about 3 ug of DNA, ranging from roughly 0.19 to 27.4 ug, was extracted from sorted CD4+ and CD8+ cells. CD8+CD57+ expansion was defined as frequency above the mean frequency observed in healthy subjects.

The V and J ends are trimmed by 4 bases and 0 bases, leaving 18 bases between them. The CDR3, cysteine through phenylalanine, is 18 amino acids long. Kept here is only the CDR3 DNA, which spans 54 bases and is read in frame from base 1. According to the germline V gene, CDR1 reads LGHNA and CDR2 reads YNFKEQ. Profiling of TCR beta VDJ combinations and CDR3 sequences used genomic DNA as the template. TCR repertoire sequencing was run on an Illumina HiSeq 2000. Per the source publication's procedure: Repertoires were assessed using TRBV/TRBJ rearrangement plots, CDR3 size and DJ length profiles, and Simpson's diversity index. The immunodominant clone was defined as the most abundant DNA sequence in deep sequencing data. CDR3 amino acid sequences were screened for sharing across subjects and compared with published repertoires and the VDJdb database. TCRdb trimmed public reads at Q25 via fastp, called clones via MiXCR and kept in-frame beta chains. CDR3 protein duplicates are merged, each entry listing the most common genes and DNA. These V and J calls rely on TCRdb rather than the paper's analysis. This sample comprises some 170,000 distinct CDR3 sequences, about 45% of them detected only once. Clones ranked in the top ten supply about 1.2% of the sample.

What the work shows at the level of the full study, not this receptor alone: CD8+ Simpson's diversity did not differ significantly between patients and healthy controls (P=0.060). Although twenty-nine CD8+ CDR3 sequences were shared by patients and controls, these sequences appeared highly expressed in patients and within the immunodominant clones of patients.

Expansion of CD8+CD57+ cells had been shown by flow cytometry in the patients chosen for sequencing. Every patient had a diagnosis of severe acquired aplastic anemia based on International Study of Aplastic Anemia and Agranulocytosis and Camitta criteria. Patients had received no therapy at the time of blood sampling. The study deep-sequenced TCR repertoires of sorted CD4+ and CD8+ blood T cells from severe aplastic anemia patients and healthy subjects. Patients were enrolled under clinicaltrials.gov protocols 00001620, 01623167, 00001397, 00071045, 00081523 and 00961064 in the USA. Ficoll-Paque density gradient centrifugation was used to isolate peripheral blood mononuclear cells. Before DNA was extracted, CD4+ and CD8+ T cells were sorted using either FACS or magnetic beads.

The sequencing sample was made of sorted CD4+, CD8+, or CD8+CD57+ T cells (not recorded which) from PBMCs. This TCR derives from a human donor with aplastic anemia. The rearrangement joined TRBV4-2 to TRBJ1-4, with TRBD1 tentatively as D gene (6 bases match). The CDR3 region: CASSPGTRGATTNEKLFF. The DNA sequence reads TGTGCCAGCAGCCCAGGCACTCGGGGGGCTACAACTAATGAAAAACTGTTTTTT.